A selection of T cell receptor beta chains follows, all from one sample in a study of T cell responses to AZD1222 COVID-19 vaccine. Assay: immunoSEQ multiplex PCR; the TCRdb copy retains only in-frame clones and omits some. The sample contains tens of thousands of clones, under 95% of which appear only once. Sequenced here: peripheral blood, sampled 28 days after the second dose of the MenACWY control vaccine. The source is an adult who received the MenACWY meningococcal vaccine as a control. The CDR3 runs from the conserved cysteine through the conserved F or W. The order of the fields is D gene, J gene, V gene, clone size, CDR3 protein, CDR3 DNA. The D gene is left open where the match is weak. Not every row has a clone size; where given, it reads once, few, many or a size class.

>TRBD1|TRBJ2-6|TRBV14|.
CASSQGGTAGANVLTF
TGTGCCAGCAGCCAAGGAGGGACAGCTGGGGCCAACGTCCTGACTTTC
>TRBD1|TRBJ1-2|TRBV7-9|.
CASSRGQDYGYTF
TGTGCCAGCAGCCGTGGACAGGACTATGGCTACACCTTC
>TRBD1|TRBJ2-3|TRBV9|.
CASSEDRRESTDTQYF
TGTGCCAGCAGCGAGGACAGGCGTGAGAGCACAGATACGCAGTATTTT
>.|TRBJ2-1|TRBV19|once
CASSIFLGHGNEQFF
TGTGCCAGTAGTATCTTTCTCGGCCACGGGAATGAGCAGTTCTTC
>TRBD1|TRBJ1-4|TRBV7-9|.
CASSPERTGGKLFF
TGTGCCAGCAGCCCCGAAAGGACAGGCGGAAAACTGTTTTTT
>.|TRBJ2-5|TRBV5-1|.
CASSPDPTRAAETQYF
TGCGCCAGCAGCCCCGACCCGACTAGGGCGGCAGAGACCCAGTACTTC
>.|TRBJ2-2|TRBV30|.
CAWSVDGELFF
TGTGCCTGGAGTGTGGACGGGGAGCTGTTTTTT
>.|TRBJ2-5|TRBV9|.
CASSVVGAGETQYF
TGTGCCAGCAGCGTAGTTGGGGCCGGGGAGACCCAGTACTTC
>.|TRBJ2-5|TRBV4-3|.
CASSQKGGGAETQYF
TGCGCCAGCAGCCAAAAAGGCGGCGGGGCAGAGACCCAGTACTTC
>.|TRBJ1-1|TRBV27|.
CASSLVPTSGAFF
TGTGCCAGCAGTTTAGTCCCTACTTCTGGAGCTTTCTTT
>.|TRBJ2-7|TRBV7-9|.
CASSFEGPSYEQYF
TGTGCCAGCAGCTTCGAGGGTCCCTCCTACGAGCAGTACTTC
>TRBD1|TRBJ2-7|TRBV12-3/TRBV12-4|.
CASSPGQVNEQYF
TGTGCCAGCAGTCCGGGACAGGTGAACGAGCAGTACTTC
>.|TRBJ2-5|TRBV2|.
CASSDGQRETQYF
TGTGCCAGCAGTGACGGACAGAGGGAGACCCAGTACTTC
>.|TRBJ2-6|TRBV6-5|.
CASSLATGANVLTF
TGTGCCAGCAGTCTAGCGACTGGGGCCAACGTCCTGACTTTC
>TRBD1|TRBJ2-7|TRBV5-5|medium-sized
CASSLVGTGDYEQYF
TGTGCCAGCAGCTTGGTGGGGACAGGGGACTACGAGCAGTACTTC
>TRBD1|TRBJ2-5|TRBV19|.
CASSKGTGPGKETQYF
TGTGCCAGTAGTAAAGGGACAGGGCCGGGGAAAGAGACCCAGTACTTC
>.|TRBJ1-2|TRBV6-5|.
CASISPVYGYTF
TGTGCCAGCATTTCCCCCGTCTATGGCTACACCTTC
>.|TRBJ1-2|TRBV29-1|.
CSVGSTGFYGYTF
TGCAGCGTTGGTTCGACAGGTTTCTATGGCTACACCTTC
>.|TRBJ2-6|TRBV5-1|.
CASSSQGGQAGANVLTF
TGCGCCAGCAGCTCCCAAGGGGGGCAAGCTGGGGCCAACGTCCTGACTTTC
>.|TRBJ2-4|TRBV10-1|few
CASSESGMSGAKNIQYF
TGCGCCAGCAGTGAGTCGGGGATGTCAGGGGCCAAAAACATTCAGTACTTC
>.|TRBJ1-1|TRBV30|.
CAWSQDGEAFF
TGTGCCTGGAGTCAGGACGGTGAAGCTTTCTTT
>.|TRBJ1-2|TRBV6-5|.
CASSSLLTGNNGYTF
TGTGCCAGCAGTAGCCTCCTAACAGGGAACAATGGCTACACCTTC
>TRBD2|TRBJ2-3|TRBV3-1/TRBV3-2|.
CASSHLRAGGPPSTQYF
TGTGCCAGCAGCCATTTGAGAGCGGGAGGGCCTCCCTCTACGCAGTATTTT
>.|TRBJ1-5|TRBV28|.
CASRLSLQPQHF
TGTGCCAGCAGGCTATCGCTTCAGCCCCAGCATTTT
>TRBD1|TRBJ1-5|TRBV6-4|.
CASSDSQGGPNQPQHF
TGTGCCAGCAGTGACTCGCAAGGGGGCCCCAATCAGCCCCAGCATTTT
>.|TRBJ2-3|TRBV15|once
CATSGGGRGGTDTQYF
TGTGCCACCAGCGGGGGTGGGAGAGGCGGCACAGATACGCAGTATTTT
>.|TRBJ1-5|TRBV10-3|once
CAISDVGGPSEPQHF
TGTGCCATCAGTGACGTCGGCGGCCCAAGTGAGCCCCAGCATTTT
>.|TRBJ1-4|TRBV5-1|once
CASKQTAGAANEKLFF
TGCGCCAGCAAGCAAACCGCAGGGGCCGCTAATGAAAAACTGTTTTTT
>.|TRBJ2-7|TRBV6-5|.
CASSYTLDSYEQYF
TGTGCCAGCAGTTACACCCTGGATTCCTACGAGCAGTACTTC
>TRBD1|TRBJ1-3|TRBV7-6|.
CASSLGDSRLSGNTIYF
TGTGCCAGCAGCTTAGGGGACAGTCGCCTCTCTGGAAACACCATATATTTT